Only a few counts were recorded for the clone carrying this T cell receptor beta chain. All of the isolated RNA was reverse transcribed, so expressed TCRB transcripts were sequenced. Generated by immunoSEQ multiplex PCR, the TCRdb table keeps only in-frame clones and is missing some. In the table there are 900,000 or so clones, roughly a sixth of which are singletons. These data belong to a study of beta chain features in type 1 diabetes. V was clipped by 5 bases and J by 1 base, with 11 bases between them. In germline, CDR1 is SEHNR, CDR2 FQNEAQ (reference sequence). This CDR3 region has 15 residues.

The chain employs TRBV7-9 and TRBJ2-2; D is undetermined. This clonotype originated in a woman aged 18-29 years in good health. The sample comprised naive CD4+ T cells from blood. CDR3 loop: CASSPMGGNTGELFF. Written as DNA, the CDR3 is TGTGCCAGCAGCCCCATGGGCGGGAACACCGGGGAGCTGTTTTTT.